Following are 21 T cell receptor beta chains from one sample sequenced in a study of T cells in localized non-small cell lung cancer. The protocol was immunoSEQ multiplex PCR, while the TCRdb copy is restricted to in-frame clones and leaves out a portion. The sample yields 37,000 or so clones, approximately 88% seen once. The material was peripheral blood, obtained before any cancer treatment. Receptor source: a woman aged 35 to 75 with stage I lung adenocarcinoma.

J is TRBJ2-5 and V is TRBV11-3; 13 bases align to TRBD2. This CDR3 spans 17 amino acids. Germline V lookup: CDR1 SGHNT, CDR2 YENEEA. Losses at the gene ends were 1 base for V and 7 bases for J; bases not matched to a gene: 9. CDR3 nucleotides: TGTGCCAGCAGCTTAGGGGGACTAGCGGGATCCTCAGGGACCCAGTACTTC. This gives the protein CASSLGGLAGSSGTQYF.

V and J are TRBV29-1 and TRBJ2-1, with 10 bases fitting TRBD2. The trim removed 4 bases at V and 6 bases at J, leaving 6 bases unmatched. The CDR3 extends over 14 amino acids. Germline-derived CDR1 and CDR2 are SQVTM and ANQGSEA. Written as DNA, the CDR3 is TGCAGCGTTGGTCGGACTAGCGGTACCAATGAGCAGTTCTTC. As protein: CSVGRTSGTNEQFF.

This clone was seen only once. The chain employs TRBV7-9 and TRBJ2-4; D unresolved. Between the trimmed V and J ends, which lost 4 bases and 5 bases, there was a span of 12 bases. The CDR3 extends over 14 amino acids. Germline lookup yields CDR1 SEHNR and CDR2 FQNEAQ (reference sequence). The DNA for the CDR3 is TGTGCCAGCAGCTACACATCGGGTCAAAACATTCAGTACTTC. Its protein is CASSYTSGQNIQYF.

This clone was found a few times. The chain uses TRBV19 and TRBJ1-2; D unclear. The length of the CDR3 is 12 residues. The germline gives CDR1 LNHDA, CDR2 SQIVND (reference sequence). V was pared by 7 bases and J by 1 base, with 7 bases between. The CDR3 DNA follows: TGTGCCAGTAATCAGGTTAACTATGGCTACACCTTC. Its translation: CASNQVNYGYTF.

The chain recombines TRBV20-1 with TRBJ2-5, with D hard to call. The CDR3 extends over 10 amino acids. Trimming removed 6 bases from V and 2 bases from J, with 4 bases in between. Germline assignment: CDR1 DFQATT and CDR2 SNEGSKA (reference sequence). CDR3 nucleotides: TGCAGTGCCCGGCAAGAGACCCAGTACTTC. As protein: CSARQETQYF.

This clone was recorded a few times. DNA of the CDR3: TGTGCCAGCTCATCCGGACTAGCGGGAGGAGGTCCAGGCGATGAGCAGTTCTTC. It yields the protein CASSSGLAGGGPGDEQFF. V gene TRBV18 combines with J gene TRBJ2-1; TRBD2 matches 14 bases. The CDR3 runs to 18 residues. The trim removed 5 bases at V and 8 bases at J, leaving 14 bases unmatched. The germline V gene encodes CDR1 KGHSH and CDR2 LQKENI.

This sequence joins TRBV5-6 and TRBJ2-1, with 13 bases that match TRBD2. The germline gives CDR1 SGHDT, CDR2 YYEEEE. V lost 4 bases to trimming and J lost 13 bases; unmatched junction nucleotides: 8. CDR3 length: 14 residues. CDR3 residues: CASSVTGTSGIQFF. The CDR3 coding sequence is TGTGCCAGCAGCGTAACCGGGACTAGCGGGATACAGTTCTTC.

The V and J genes are TRBV30 and TRBJ1-1, with a tentative D call TRBD1 (6 bases). The V gene lost 0 bases and the J gene lost 4 bases, with 9 bases spanning the gap. The CDR3 has 13 residues. Germline CDR1 GTSNPN, CDR2 SVGIG (reference sequence). The CDR3 protein is CAWSVLGGTEAFF. In DNA form, the CDR3 reads TGTGCCTGGAGTGTACTAGGGGGCACTGAAGCTTTCTTT.

This chain connects TRBV6-6 to TRBJ2-1; 8 nucleotides agree with TRBD2. This CDR3 comprises 15 residues. Trimming cost V 6 bases and J 6 bases; bases outside gene matches: 10. From germline, CDR1 is MNHNY and CDR2 SVGAGI (reference sequence). In DNA form, the CDR3 reads TGTGCCAGCAGACACCTCGCGGGAGGTTTCAATGAGCAGTTCTTC. Translation gives CASRHLAGGFNEQFF.

The V and J genes are TRBV7-9 and TRBJ2-1; TRBD2 aligns across 14 bases. CDR3 length: 15 residues. Losses at the gene ends were 4 bases for V and 9 bases for J; bases not matched to a gene: 5. Germline CDR1 reads SEHNR; CDR2 reads FQNEAQ (reference sequence). The chain's CDR3 is CASSSGTSGSIEQFF. In DNA form, the CDR3 reads TGTGCCAGCAGCTCGGGGACTAGCGGGAGTATTGAGCAGTTCTTC.

The chain employs TRBV19 and TRBJ1-4; no definite D call. The CDR3 covers 15 residues. CDR1 is LNHDA, CDR2 SQIVND, per germline (reference sequence). Deletions cut 3 bases from V and 7 bases from J, with 15 bases between. The chain's CDR3 is CASSILNDGTEKLFF. The CDR3 DNA reads TGTGCCAGTAGTATCCTCAACGACGGTACTGAAAAACTGTTTTTT.

The chain is built from TRBV7-9 and TRBJ2-7, with D possibly being TRBD2 (6 bases). Trimming stripped 5 bases from V and 2 bases from J, with 13 bases between. Germline V gene sequence: CDR1 SEHNR, CDR2 FQNEAQ (reference sequence). This CDR3 contains 14 residues. Here the CDR3 DNA reads TGTGCCAGCAGCCTAGGGACTCGACCCTACGAGCAGTACTTC. Amino acid sequence: CASSLGTRPYEQYF.

In this sample, this clone turned up once. This sequence joins TRBV7-8 and TRBJ2-7; 8 bases map to TRBD1. The germline CDR1 and CDR2 sequences are SGHVS and FQNEAQ. J was trimmed by 2 bases and V by 5 bases; bases with no gene match: 8. The CDR3 has 15 residues. DNA for the CDR3: TGTGCCAGCAGCCCCGACAGGGGAGGTGCCTACGAGCAGTACTTC. This encodes CASSPDRGGAYEQYF.

The chain recombines TRBV7-4 with TRBJ1-3; no definite D call. Germline V gene lookup returns CDR1 SGHVT and CDR2 SQSDAQ. CDR3 length: 15 amino acids. Trimming removed 6 bases from V and 3 bases from J, with 15 bases in between. CDR3 protein: CASSQGRGCGNTIYF. As DNA, the CDR3 is TGTGCCAGCAGTCAAGGTCGGGGATGTGGAAACACCATATATTTT.

The V call is TRBV7-6, the J call TRBJ2-5, with D unclear. CDR3 size: 12 residues. Germline V CDR1 and CDR2: SGHVS, FNYEAQ. V lost 5 bases to trimming and J lost 2 bases, with 6 bases between them. The CDR3 here is CASSAHQETQYF. The DNA of the CDR3 is TGTGCCAGCAGCGCACATCAAGAGACCCAGTACTTC.

V gene TRBV11-2 combines with J gene TRBJ1-3; a possible D gene is TRBD1 (5 bases). The germline gives CDR1 SGHAT, CDR2 FQNNGV. The CDR3 consists of 13 residues. Trimming pared 4 bases from V and 7 bases from J, leaving 11 bases between. CDR3 protein: CASSWQGRNTIYF. In DNA form, the CDR3 reads TGTGCCAGCAGCTGGCAGGGACGGAACACCATATATTTT.

The chain carries TRBV5-1 and TRBJ2-5; D not certain. Trimming pared 2 bases from V and 5 bases from J, leaving 7 bases between. Looked up from germline, CDR1 is SGHRS and CDR2 is YFSETQ. The CDR3 is made up of 12 amino acids. CDR3 DNA sequence: TGCGCCAGCAGCTTACCCCGGGAGACCCAGTACTTC. Its translation: CASSLPRETQYF.

The rearrangement uses TRBV10-3 and TRBJ1-1; possibly TRBD1 for D (5 bases). The CDR3 is 14 residues long. V lost 4 bases to trimming and J lost 0 bases, with 9 bases between them. Germline V lookup: CDR1 ENHRY, CDR2 SYGVKD. DNA for the CDR3: TGTGCCATCAGTGGACAGCTATTGAACACTGAAGCTTTCTTT. This encodes CAISGQLLNTEAFF.

Turning to this clone: Other nucleotide sequences in the sample specify the same CDR3. The rearrangement uses TRBV5-6 and TRBJ2-1; no reliable D call. The CDR3 runs 15 residues. Germline V gives CDR1 SGHDT, CDR2 YYEEEE. The V and J ends lost 0 bases and 1 base respectively, with 8 bases between them. CDR3 nucleotide sequence: TGTGCCAGCAGCTTGGACCCTAGTTCCTACAATGAGCAGTTCTTC. Residues: CASSLDPSSYNEQFF.

CDR3 sequence (DNA): TGTGCCAGTAGTCGGGGACTAGCGGGAGGGCTGGGGTTCACCGGGGAGCTGTTTTTT. Its protein product is CASSRGLAGGLGFTGELFF. V is TRBV19 and J is TRBJ2-2; 16 nucleotides align to TRBD2. The CDR3 spans 19 residues. J lost 4 bases, V lost 5 bases, and 10 bases had no gene match. Germline assignment: CDR1 LNHDA and CDR2 SQIVND (reference sequence).

This chain joins TRBV19 and TRBJ1-4; D gene uncertain. The V gene's germline CDR1 is LNHDA and CDR2 SQIVND (reference sequence). The CDR3 loop spans 13 amino acids. Deletions cut 1 base from V and 8 bases from J, with 8 bases between. CDR3 sequence reads: CASSIVDGEKLFF. For the CDR3, the DNA is TGTGCCAGTAGTATAGTTGATGGGGAAAAACTGTTTTTT. Full variable domain (remainder filled in from reference TRBV19 and TRBJ1-4): DGGITQSPKYLFRKEGQNVTLSCEQNLNHDAMYWYRQDPGQGLRLIYYSQIVNDFQKGDIAEGYSVSREKKESFPLTVTSAQKNPTAFYLCASSIVDGEKLFFGSGTQLSVL.